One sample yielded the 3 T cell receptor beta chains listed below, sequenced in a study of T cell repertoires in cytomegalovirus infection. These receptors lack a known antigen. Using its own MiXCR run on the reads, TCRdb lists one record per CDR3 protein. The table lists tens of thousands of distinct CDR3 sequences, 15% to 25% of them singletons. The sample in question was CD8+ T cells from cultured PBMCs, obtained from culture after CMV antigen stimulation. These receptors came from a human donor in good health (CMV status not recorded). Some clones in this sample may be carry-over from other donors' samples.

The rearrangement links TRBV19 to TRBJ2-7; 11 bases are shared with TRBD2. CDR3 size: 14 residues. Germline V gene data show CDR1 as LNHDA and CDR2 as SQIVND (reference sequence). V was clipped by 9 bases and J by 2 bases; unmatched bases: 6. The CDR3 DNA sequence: TGTGCCAGCTCTAGCGGGAGGCCTGCCTACGAGCAGTACTTC. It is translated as CASSSGRPAYEQYF.

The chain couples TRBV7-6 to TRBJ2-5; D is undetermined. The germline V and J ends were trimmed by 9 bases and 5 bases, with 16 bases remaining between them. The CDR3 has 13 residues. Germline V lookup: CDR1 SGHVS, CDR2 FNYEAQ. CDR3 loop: CASRSGLSETQYF. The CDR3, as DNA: TGTGCCAGTCGTTCAGGCCTATCGGAGACCCAGTACTTC.

The CDR3 DNA reads TGCAGTGCTAGTGCAGGGTCGGGGAATGAAAAACTGTTTTTT. As protein: CSASAGSGNEKLFF. J is TRBJ1-4 and V is TRBV20-1, with D possibly being TRBD1 (5 bases). The V end lost 3 bases, the J end lost 5 bases, and 13 bases lay between the germline ends. This CDR3 contains 14 residues. CDR1 and CDR2 (germline): DFQATT, SNEGSKA (reference sequence).